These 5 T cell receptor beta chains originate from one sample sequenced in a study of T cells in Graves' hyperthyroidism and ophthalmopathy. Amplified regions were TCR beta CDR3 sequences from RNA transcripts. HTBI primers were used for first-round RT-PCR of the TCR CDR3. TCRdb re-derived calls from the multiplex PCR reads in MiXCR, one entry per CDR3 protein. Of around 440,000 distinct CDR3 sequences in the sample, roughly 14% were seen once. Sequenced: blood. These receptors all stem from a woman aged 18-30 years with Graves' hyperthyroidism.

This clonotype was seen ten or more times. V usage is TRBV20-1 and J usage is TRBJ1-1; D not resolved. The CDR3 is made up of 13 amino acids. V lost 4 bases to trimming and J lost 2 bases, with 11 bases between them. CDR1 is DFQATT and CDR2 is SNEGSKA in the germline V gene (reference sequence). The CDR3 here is CSANQAANTEAFF. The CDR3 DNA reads TGCAGTGCTAATCAGGCAGCTAACACTGAAGCTTTCTTT.

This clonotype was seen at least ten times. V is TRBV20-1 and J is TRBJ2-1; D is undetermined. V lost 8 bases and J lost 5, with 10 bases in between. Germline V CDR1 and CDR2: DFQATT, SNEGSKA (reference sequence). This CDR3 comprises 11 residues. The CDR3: CSTTINNEQFF. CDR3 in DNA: TGCAGTACTACCATAAACAATGAGCAGTTCTTC.

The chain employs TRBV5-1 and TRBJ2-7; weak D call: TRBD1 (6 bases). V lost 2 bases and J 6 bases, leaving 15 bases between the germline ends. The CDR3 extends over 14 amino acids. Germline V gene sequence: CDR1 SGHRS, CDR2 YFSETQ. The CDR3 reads CASSFLGQLSEQYF. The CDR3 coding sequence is TGCGCCAGCAGCTTCCTTGGACAGTTATCCGAGCAGTACTTC.

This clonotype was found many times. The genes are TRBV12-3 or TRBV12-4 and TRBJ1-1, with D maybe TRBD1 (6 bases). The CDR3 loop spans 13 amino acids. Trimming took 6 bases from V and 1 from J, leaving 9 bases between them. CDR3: CASREQGNTEAFF. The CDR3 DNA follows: TGTGCCAGCAGAGAACAGGGGAACACTGAAGCTTTCTTT.

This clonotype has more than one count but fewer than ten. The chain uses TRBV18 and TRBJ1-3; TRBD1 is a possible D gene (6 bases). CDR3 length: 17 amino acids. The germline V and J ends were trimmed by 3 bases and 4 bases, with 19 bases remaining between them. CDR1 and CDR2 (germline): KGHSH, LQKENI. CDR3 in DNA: TGTGCCAGCTCACCTCTAGAACAGGGTGTCTTCGGAAACACCATATATTTT. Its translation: CASSPLEQGVFGNTIYF.